This T cell receptor (beta chain) stems from a study of T cell repertoires in cytomegalovirus infection. Each CDR3 protein is one row after TCRdb ran MiXCR on the reads. This sample yields under 300,000 distinct CDR3 sequences, of which over 15% are seen a single time; roughly 45% belongs to the top ten. In its sample, this clonotype was seen a few times. The antigen is undetermined. General study points: Ex vivo responses were dominated by HLA-C-restricted CMV-specific TCR beta clonotypes. Carriers of CMV plus the relevant HLA were identified by cumulative public TCR beta family frequency.

The TCR comes from a human donor in good health (CMV status not recorded). Some clones in this sample may be carry-over from other donors' samples. The sample taken for sequencing was CD8+ T cells from PBMCs.

This CDR3 reads CASSLALLRGGFTGELFF. CDR3 DNA: TGTGCCAGCAGCTTAGCGCTTTTGCGGGGGGGATTTACCGGGGAGCTGTTTTTT. The chain has TRBV7-6 and TRBJ2-2, with 9 positions matching TRBD2. CDR1 is SGHVS and CDR2 is FNYEAQ in the germline V gene. CDR3 length: 18 residues. V was clipped by 0 bases and J by 5 bases; unmatched bases: 10.